This T cell receptor beta chain originates from a study of blood T cells in healthy people across ages (dated by TCRdb to about 2015). In terms of the full investigation: In model experiments, template switching captured roughly one uniquely barcoded TCR beta cDNA molecule for every two T cells. Age-related changes in TCR beta repertoire diversity were measured in the study by deep sequencing normalized with unique cDNA molecular identifiers. Four age groups were formed from the donors: young (average 16 years), middle-aged (around 39), aged (roughly 58) and long-lived (about 80). For two donors (one aged 18 to 29 and one aged 80 or older), the study analyzed two additional independent replicas of 1 million unique cDNA reads from the same blood draw. The research as a whole found: Estimates of total diversity based on one million sequenced T cells were considered lower bounds and underestimates. Bulk unsorted PBMC profiling prevented conclusive comparison of naive and antigen-experienced compartments. Compared with the aged group, the long-lived group had more naive CD4+ T cells, fewer expanded clones and increased TCR diversity, suggesting age selection. Because donor CMV infection status was unknown, age-related changes in expanded clonotypes were potentially confounded. There was a strong correlation between observed TCR beta diversity and the percentage of naive T cells measured by flow cytometry. As age increased, observed TCR beta diversity per million T cells dropped in a roughly linear way, and a significant reduction was already evident by age about 40.

The library was made by 5' RACE. Reads for this sample came from an Illumina HiSeq 2500. A second PCR of about 7 to 12 cycles was run with a J-beta primer mix and a sample-barcoded 5' primer. A template-switch 5' adaptor carrying 12 random nucleotides introduced a unique molecular identifier onto each TCR beta cDNA molecule. Each sample yielded at least 2.5 million CDR3-containing paired-end reads. All of the RNA was converted into first-strand cDNA using the Mint cDNA synthesis kit, with a TRBC-specific oligonucleotide serving as the primer. Following uracil-DNA glycosylase treatment, all cDNA underwent a first 18-cycle PCR with the universal primers M1SS and BC2_uni_R. Per the authors' processing: Normalization of each sample was performed by random selection of 1 million high-quality reads, each carrying a distinct molecular identifier. Reads sharing molecular identifiers were discarded rather than binned into consensus sequences. MiTCR, with a Q25 quality threshold and the strictest error-elimination algorithm, was used for CDR3 identification, clonotype clustering and error correction. Lower-bound total TCR beta diversity was estimated with a nonparametric unseen species model using Euler transformation. TCRdb reprocessed the public reads (quality trimming at Q25 with fastp, clone calling with MiXCR) and kept in-frame beta chains. Identical CDR3 proteins give one entry, which carries the most common genes and DNA. TCRdb assigned the V and J calls; the authors' analysis was not used. For this sample there are hundreds of thousands of distinct CDR3 sequences; 25% appear just once. The ten largest make up 9.4% of the sample.

For CDR1 and CDR2, the germline V gene lists MNHNS and SASEGT. The CDR3, from cysteine to phenylalanine, totals 16 residues. Here the CDR3 DNA is all that survives: 48 bases in frame from base 1. V loses 7 bases at its end and J loses 7 bases; junction bases beyond the gene matches: 12. The approximately 39 donors, aged about 6 to 90 years, were systemically healthy Caucasian individuals from Russia. Roughly 10 milliliters of peripheral blood were drawn from each donor into EDTA-treated Vacutainer tubes. Ficoll-Paque density-gradient centrifugation was used to isolate PBMCs, with at least 6 million obtained per sample. Trizol reagent was used to extract total RNA from the PBMCs, yielding at least 6 micrograms per sample. For every donor, an aliquot of PBMCs went through flow cytometry to measure the percentages of naive CD45RAhigh/CD27high T cells. For this clonotype: It lacks a known antigen. Base qualities were left out, and no much larger clone turns up one base away.

This sample also belongs to another study, concerning T cells of mothers and their children. As described in the second report: The donors were nine systemically healthy Caucasian individuals, made up of three mothers and their six children. cDNA synthesis consumed the entire amount of extracted RNA, loaded at around 1.5 ug RNA in each 15 ul reaction. In the second PCR, the M1S primer added sample barcodes and 2-4 random nucleotides. Each mother yielded over 9.5 million TCR beta CDR3 reads and each child roughly 3 million reads. TCR recombination output is similarly shaped by thymic selection in related and unrelated pairs, with a minor effect exerted by inherited differences. Normalized repertoire overlap was always found to be slightly, but never significantly, higher in related mother-child pairs than in unrelated mother-child pairs. With a sensitivity of around 97 clones per million clonotypes, no persistent microchimeric T cell clones were detected. To look for features that set related mother-child pairs apart from unrelated individuals, the researchers ran deep NGS to compare the TCR beta repertoires of mothers and children. On average, the children were approximately 11 +/- 4 years old, while the mothers were around 42 +/- 4 years old. After adapters were ligated using NEBNext reagents, the libraries underwent 100+100 nt paired-end sequencing on an Illumina HiSeq 2000. To prevent cross-contamination, the mother and child libraries were prepared one month apart and sequenced in separate runs. Between about 500,000 and 2,100,000 distinct TCR beta clonotypes were identified per donor. Naive TCR beta clonotypes were estimated from low-frequency clonotypes matched to each donor's FACS-determined naive share, without sorting.

The chain joins TRBV6-1 to TRBJ2-2; TRBD2 matches 10 bases in the middle. Material for sequencing was blood. The sequence derives from a boy younger than 18 in good health. The CDR3 in this case is CASTKIRAGGYGELFF. DNA sequence: TGTGCCAGCACCAAAATACGAGCGGGGGGGTACGGGGAGCTGTTTTTT.